Listed below are T cell receptor beta chains from one sample, sequenced in a study of T cells in Graves' hyperthyroidism and ophthalmopathy. TCRdb reprocessed the multiplex PCR reads with MiXCR, giving one entry per CDR3 protein. The sample holds approximately 640,000 distinct CDR3 sequences; around 15% are singletons and the top ten take approximately 3.8%. Sequenced: blood. The receptors derive from a woman in her 30s with Graves' hyperthyroidism. CDR3s include the opening cysteine and the closing phenylalanine or tryptophan. The order of the fields is V gene, J gene, D gene, clone size, CDR3 protein, CDR3 DNA. D genes are given only for firm matches. A row's size may be missing; if present it is once, few, many or a size class.

>TRBV7-2|TRBJ1-2|NA|few
CASSLEASGGLYYGYTF
TGTGCCAGCAGCTTAGAAGCCTCGGGAGGGCTTTACTATGGCTACACCTTC
>TRBV6-1|TRBJ2-7|TRBD1|many
CASGGQGLNEQYF
TGTGCCAGCGGAGGACAGGGGCTAAATGAGCAGTACTTC
>TRBV20-1|TRBJ2-2|NA|NA
CSARMGALNTGELFF
TGCAGTGCTAGAATGGGGGCCCTAAACACCGGGGAGCTGTTTTTT
>TRBV25-1|TRBJ2-7|TRBD1|many
CASRAGTGGYEQYF
TGTGCCAGCAGAGCCGGGACAGGGGGCTACGAGCAGTACTTC
>TRBV28|TRBJ1-6|TRBD1|many
CASGTGRSPLHF
TGTGCCAGCGGGACAGGCCGTTCACCCCTCCACTTT
>TRBV7-3|TRBJ2-1|NA|NA
CASTGSSGSYNEQFF
TGTGCCAGCACGGGGAGTAGCGGCTCCTACAATGAGCAGTTCTTC
>TRBV7-2|TRBJ1-1|NA|many
CASSWVYTEAFF
TGTGCCAGCAGCTGGGTCTACACTGAAGCTTTCTTT
>TRBV28|TRBJ2-6|NA|NA
CASKGTGANVLTF
TGTGCCAGCAAGGGGACTGGGGCCAACGTCCTGACTTTC
>TRBV28|TRBJ2-7|TRBD2|many
CASSLLAGGSPYEQYF
TGTGCCAGCAGTTTACTAGCGGGAGGTTCGCCCTACGAGCAGTACTTC
>TRBV18|TRBJ2-2|NA|NA
CASEKEGRTGELFF
TGTGCCAGCGAAAAGGAGGGGAGGACCGGGGAGCTGTTTTTT
>TRBV11-2|TRBJ2-7|TRBD2|many
CASSSGTSGFYEQYF
TGTGCCAGCAGTTCCGGGACTAGCGGATTCTACGAGCAGTACTTC
>TRBV20-1|TRBJ1-4|NA|few
CSARGLILNEKLFF
TGCAGTGCCCGGGGGCTAATTCTTAATGAAAAACTGTTTTTT
>TRBV9|TRBJ1-2|NA|NA
CASSGDRNHYGYTF
TGTGCCAGCAGCGGGGACCGGAACCACTATGGCTACACCTTC
>TRBV28|TRBJ1-5|NA|many
CASSLLEGQPQHF
TGTGCCAGCAGTTTACTCGAGGGTCAGCCCCAGCATTTT
>TRBV3-1|TRBJ1-5|NA|many
CASSQDHGAQPQHF
TGTGCCAGCAGCCAAGATCACGGGGCTCAGCCCCAGCATTTT
>TRBV11-2|TRBJ2-1|NA|few
CASSLYRTSSYNEQFF
TGTGCCAGCAGCCTCTACCGGACATCCTCCTACAATGAGCAGTTCTTC
>TRBV12-3/TRBV12-4|TRBJ2-5|TRBD2|many
CASSLLTGLAEETQYF
TGTGCCAGCAGTCTCCTAACGGGACTAGCGGAAGAGACCCAGTACTTC
>TRBV19|TRBJ2-1|TRBD2|NA
CASSPGGIVSRFF
TGTGCCAGTAGTCCGGGGGGGATCGTATCTCGGTTCTTC
>TRBV29-1|TRBJ2-2|TRBD1|few
CSVDIPGQGYTGELFF
TGCAGCGTGGATATCCCAGGACAGGGATACACCGGGGAGCTGTTTTTT
>TRBV27|TRBJ2-7|NA|many
CASSLSGPPYEQYF
TGTGCCAGCAGTTTATCGGGCCCTCCCTACGAGCAGTACTTC
>TRBV30|TRBJ2-1|NA|NA
CAWRPRLGGGYNEQFF
TGTGCCTGGAGACCTAGACTAGGGGGAGGTTACAATGAGCAGTTCTTC
>TRBV28|TRBJ2-3|TRBD2|many
CASSYAGGRADTQYF
TGTGCCAGCAGTTATGCGGGAGGGCGCGCAGATACGCAGTATTTT
>TRBV7-4|TRBJ1-5|NA|NA
CASAPCWGDQPQHF
TGTGCCAGCGCCCCGTGTTGGGGGGATCAGCCCCAGCATTTT
>TRBV7-8|TRBJ2-2|NA|many
CASSRAVNTGELFF
TGTGCCAGCAGCCGGGCCGTGAACACCGGGGAGCTGTTTTTT
>TRBV29-1|TRBJ2-7|TRBD2|many
CSVRPKLAGGGEQYF
TGCAGCGTGCGGCCAAAACTAGCGGGAGGCGGCGAGCAGTACTTC
>TRBV11-2|TRBJ2-5|NA|many
CASSLWAEQETQYF
TGTGCCAGCAGCTTATGGGCGGAGCAAGAGACCCAGTACTTC
>TRBV19|TRBJ1-1|NA|few
CASSIDTGTEAFF
TGTGCCAGTAGTATAGACACGGGCACTGAAGCTTTCTTT
>TRBV5-1|TRBJ1-1|NA|NA
CASSFTGNKNTEAFF
TGCGCCAGCAGCTTCACAGGGAATAAGAACACTGAAGCTTTCTTT
>TRBV7-3|TRBJ2-7|NA|many
CASSLTGQAPHEQYF
TGTGCCAGCAGCTTAACCGGCCAGGCCCCCCACGAGCAGTACTTC
>TRBV27|TRBJ2-1|TRBD2|few
CASRTTSANTHEQFF
TGTGCCAGCAGGACCACTAGCGCCAACACGCATGAGCAGTTCTTC
>TRBV18|TRBJ2-3|NA|NA
CASSPLSRGQYF
TGTGCCAGCTCACCACTAAGCCGAGGGCAGTATTTT
>TRBV20-1|TRBJ2-2|TRBD2|NA
CSARRGSPATGELFF
TGCAGTGCTAGACGCGGGAGTCCGGCCACCGGGGAGCTGTTTTTT
>TRBV10-3|TRBJ2-7|NA|few
CAIRSYRYEQYF
TGTGCCATCAGGTCTTACAGGTACGAGCAGTACTTC